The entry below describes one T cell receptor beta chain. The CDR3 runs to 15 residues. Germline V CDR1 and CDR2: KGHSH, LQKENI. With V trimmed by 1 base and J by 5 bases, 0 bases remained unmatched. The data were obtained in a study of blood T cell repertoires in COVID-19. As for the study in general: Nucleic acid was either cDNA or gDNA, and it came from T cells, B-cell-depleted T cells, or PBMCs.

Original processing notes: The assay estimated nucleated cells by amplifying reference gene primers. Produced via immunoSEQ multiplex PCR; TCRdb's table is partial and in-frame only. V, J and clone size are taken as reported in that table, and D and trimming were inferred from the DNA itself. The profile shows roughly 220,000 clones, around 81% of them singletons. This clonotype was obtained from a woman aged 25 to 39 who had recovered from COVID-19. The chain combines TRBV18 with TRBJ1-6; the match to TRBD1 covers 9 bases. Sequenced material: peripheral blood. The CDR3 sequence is CASSPRTGDNSPLHF. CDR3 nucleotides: TGTGCCAGCTCACCACGGACAGGGGATAATTCACCCCTCCACTTT.